One TCR beta chain is described in this entry. Trimming cost V 2 bases and J 4 bases; bases outside gene matches: 2. Germline CDR1 MNHEY, CDR2 SVGAGI. This CDR3 region has 15 residues. The sample comes from a study of blood T cells in healthy people across ages. Sample-barcoded 5' priming and a J-beta primer mix drove a second PCR of about 6 to 12 cycles. TCRdb re-analysed the 5' RACE reads in MiXCR, keeping a single row per CDR3 protein. In the table there are about 770,000 distinct CDR3 sequences, around 42% of which are singletons. The sequence derives from a man aged 60-69 years in good health. V gene TRBV6-5 combines with J gene TRBJ2-2; 9 nucleotides line up with TRBD2. Sequences were obtained from blood. The CDR3 nucleotides are TGTGCCAGCAGTTACGATAGCGGGGGCACCGGGGAGCTGTTTTTT. This translates into CASSYDSGGTGELFF.